The clone carrying this TCR beta chain occurred a few times. The antigen remains undetermined. Other DNA sequences of this sample code for an identical CDR3. As every portion of the isolated RNA was reverse transcribed, the sequencing read expressed TCRB transcripts. Millions of reads were obtained on average from naive, central memory and regulatory T cell samples. Here immunoSEQ multiplex PCR was the method, and the copy in TCRdb shows in-frame clones only, minus some. The sample records fewer than 550,000 clones, approximately 10% being singletons. These data originate in a study of beta chain features in type 1 diabetes. Study-level background: Sorted cells examined across all samples numbered 107,917,701.

This CDR3 has 14 residues. Looked up from germline, CDR1 is SGDLS and CDR2 is YYNGEE. V was shortened by 0 bases and J by 4 bases, with 7 bases between the two germline ends. Study findings and constraints: For patients, the naive, central memory and Treg TCRB repertoires appeared more alike than for healthy donors.

The receptor was isolated from a young woman in good health. The sequencing input was naive CD4+ T cells from blood. This sequence joins TRBV9 and TRBJ2-2; either TRBD1 or TRBD2 may supply D (5 bases each). This CDR3 is CASSVAGGTGELFF. Here the CDR3 DNA reads TGTGCCAGCAGCGTAGCTGGGGGCACCGGGGAGCTGTTTTTT.